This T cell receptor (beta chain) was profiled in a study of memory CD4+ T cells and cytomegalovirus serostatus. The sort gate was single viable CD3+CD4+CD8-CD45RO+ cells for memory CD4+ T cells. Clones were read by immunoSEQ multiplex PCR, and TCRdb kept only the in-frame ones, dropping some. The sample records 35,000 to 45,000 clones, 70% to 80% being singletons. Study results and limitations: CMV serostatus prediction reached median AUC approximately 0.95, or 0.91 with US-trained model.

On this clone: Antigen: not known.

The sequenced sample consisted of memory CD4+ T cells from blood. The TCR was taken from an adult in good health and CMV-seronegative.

The chain's CDR3 is CATSRDRTAYSGANVLTF. The CDR3 DNA reads as TGTGCCACCAGCAGAGATCGTACAGCGTACTCTGGGGCCAACGTCCTGACTTTC. The chain is built from TRBV15 and TRBJ2-6; unclear D gene. The CDR3 contains 18 residues. The germline gives CDR1 LNHNV, CDR2 YYDKDF (reference sequence). Between the trimmed V and J ends, which lost 0 bases and 0 bases, there was a span of 12 bases.